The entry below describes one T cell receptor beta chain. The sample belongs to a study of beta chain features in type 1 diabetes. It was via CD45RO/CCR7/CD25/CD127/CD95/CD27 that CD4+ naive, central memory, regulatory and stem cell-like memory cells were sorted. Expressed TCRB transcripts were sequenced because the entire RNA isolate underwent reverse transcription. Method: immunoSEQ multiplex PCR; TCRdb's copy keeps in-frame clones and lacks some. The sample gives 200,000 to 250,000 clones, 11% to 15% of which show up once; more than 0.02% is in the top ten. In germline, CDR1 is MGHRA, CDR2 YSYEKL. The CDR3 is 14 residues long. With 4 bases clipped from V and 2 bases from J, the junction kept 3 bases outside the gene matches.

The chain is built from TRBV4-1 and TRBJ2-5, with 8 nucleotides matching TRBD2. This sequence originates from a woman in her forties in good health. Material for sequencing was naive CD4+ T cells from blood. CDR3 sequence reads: CASSRTSNQETQYF. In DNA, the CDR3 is TGCGCCAGCAGCCGGACTAGCAATCAAGAGACCCAGTACTTC.